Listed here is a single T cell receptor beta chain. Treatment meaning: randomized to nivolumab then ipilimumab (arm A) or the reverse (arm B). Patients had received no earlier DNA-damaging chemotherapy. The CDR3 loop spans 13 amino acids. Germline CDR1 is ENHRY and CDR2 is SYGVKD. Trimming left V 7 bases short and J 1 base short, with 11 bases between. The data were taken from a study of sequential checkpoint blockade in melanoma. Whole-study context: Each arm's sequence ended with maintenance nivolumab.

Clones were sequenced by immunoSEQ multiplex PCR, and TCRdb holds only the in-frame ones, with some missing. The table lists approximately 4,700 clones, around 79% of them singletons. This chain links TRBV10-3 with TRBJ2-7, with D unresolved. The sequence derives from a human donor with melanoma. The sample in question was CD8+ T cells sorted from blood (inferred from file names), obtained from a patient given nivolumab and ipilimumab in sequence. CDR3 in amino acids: CAITPDNSYEQYF. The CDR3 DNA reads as TGTGCCATCACCCCAGACAATTCCTACGAGCAGTACTTC.